Listed below are T cell receptor beta chains from one sample, sequenced in a study of blood T cell repertoires in COVID-19. Method: immunoSEQ multiplex PCR; TCRdb's copy keeps in-frame clones and lacks some. This table holds 130,000 or so clones, roughly 91% found once. Sequencing was carried out using peripheral blood. Receptors originate from a human donor in a cohort sampled during active COVID-19. Each CDR3 is given with its conserved first and last residue. Fields, in order: J gene, clone size, V gene, CDR3 protein. Size is omitted from some rows. Given values are once, few, many or a class for expanded clones.

TRBJ2-5	once	TRBV7-2	CASSLTGGWETQYF
TRBJ2-3	-	TRBV18	CASSPMAGGDTQYF
TRBJ2-1	-	TRBV5-4	CASSLGTMPGNEQFF
TRBJ2-5	-	TRBV5-1	CASSLFLRQETQYF
TRBJ2-7	-	TRBV28	CASSFMTGLWYF
TRBJ2-1	-	TRBV19	CASSRVRESYNEQFF
TRBJ2-7	-	TRBV29-1	CSALLGGSGYEQYF
TRBJ1-1	-	TRBV5-4	CASSGGQLAEAFF
TRBJ2-3	-	TRBV15	CATSSPPGTSVSTDTQYF
TRBJ2-3	-	TRBV24-1	CATSELRQPSTDTQYF
TRBJ2-1	-	TRBV5-1	CASSPGLARYNEQFF
TRBJ1-1	-	TRBV11-1	CASSLGGENTEAFF
TRBJ2-1	-	TRBV4-1	CASSQGWTSGDNEQFF
TRBJ2-3	-	TRBV14	CASSQVPGLAEGYF
TRBJ2-1	-	TRBV5-1	CASSPGLADYNEQFF
TRBJ2-1	-	TRBV12-2	CASRLGPGLPYNEQFF
TRBJ2-3	-	TRBV11-2	CASRAGASGRDTQYF
TRBJ2-3	-	TRBV9	CASSVVEGKADTQYF
TRBJ1-1	-	TRBV7-9	CASSTTGVTEAFF
TRBJ2-3	-	TRBV5-6	CASSFGGRDTQYF
TRBJ2-1	-	TRBV18	CASSPTRTYNEQFF
TRBJ1-4	-	TRBV19	CASSLKPGQELQKLFF
TRBJ1-6	-	TRBV6-5	CASSTGTGDNSPLHF
TRBJ2-7	once	TRBV4-2	CASSQVGETPLKQYF
TRBJ2-5	-	TRBV10-3	CAIRKSGTSGQETQYF
TRBJ1-6	-	TRBV15	CATGRLTGYSPLHF
TRBJ1-6	-	TRBV10-1	CASSLLRDRGISSYNSPLHF
TRBJ2-2	-	TRBV5-4	CASSALPDTGELFF
TRBJ1-3	-	TRBV18	CASSPPNRGSGNTIYF
TRBJ1-2	-	TRBV27	CASSLGTGFYGYTF
TRBJ2-7	once	TRBV7-2	CASSFRDKSYEQYF
TRBJ2-1	-	TRBV9	CASALTTSGSKSYEQFF
TRBJ2-6	-	TRBV9	CASSGTGGLGANVLTF
TRBJ2-7	-	TRBV6-5	CASSYGPGSSYEQYF
TRBJ1-4	-	TRBV25-1	CASSDGAAPNEKLFF
TRBJ2-7	once	TRBV6-2/TRBV6-3	CASSPGGGYEQYF
TRBJ2-3	-	TRBV7-9	CASSDRVLGYADTQYF
TRBJ2-1	-	TRBV28	CASSLPGLAGGEQFF
TRBJ2-5	-	TRBV2	CASSVSGLAQETQYF
TRBJ2-5	-	TRBV9	CASSVGGSGISIRSWETQYF
TRBJ1-3	once	TRBV27	CASSLFAGAGNTIYF
TRBJ2-3	-	TRBV20-1	CSASMVASWSTDTQYF
TRBJ1-4	-	TRBV4-1	CASSLTSWVAGANEKLFF
TRBJ1-2	-	TRBV19	CASNGVGRGRLDYGYTF
TRBJ2-7	once	TRBV6-1	CASSDRFRDSRRYEQYF
TRBJ1-5	-	TRBV28	CASRMTGVSNQPQHF
TRBJ2-3	-	TRBV7-7	CASSASGTSLTDTQYF
TRBJ2-2	-	TRBV28	CASSLPGGGEPGELFF
TRBJ2-2	-	TRBV7-5	CARSYTGFGELFF
TRBJ2-2	-	TRBV11-3	CASSLRQGLAGELFF
TRBJ2-7	-	TRBV6-6	CASSSGQGGEQYF
TRBJ2-1	-	TRBV3-1/TRBV3-2	CASSPGTSGRMNEQFF
TRBJ1-4	-	TRBV19	CASSRRFNEKLFF
TRBJ2-3	once	TRBV2	CASSKGTSGFTDTQYF
TRBJ1-5	-	TRBV21-1	CASRLRGLWNSNQPQHF